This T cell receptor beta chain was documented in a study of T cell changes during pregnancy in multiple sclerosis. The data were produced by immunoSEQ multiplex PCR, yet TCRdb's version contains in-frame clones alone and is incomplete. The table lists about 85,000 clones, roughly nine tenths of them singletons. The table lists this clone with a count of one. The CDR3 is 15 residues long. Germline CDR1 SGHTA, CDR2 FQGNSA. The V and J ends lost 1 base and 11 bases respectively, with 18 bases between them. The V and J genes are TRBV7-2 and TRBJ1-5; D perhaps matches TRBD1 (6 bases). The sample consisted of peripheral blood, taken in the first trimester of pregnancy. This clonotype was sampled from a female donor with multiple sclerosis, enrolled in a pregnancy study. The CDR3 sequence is CASSLGQGHPSAQHF. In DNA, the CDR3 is TGTGCCAGCAGCTTAGGGCAGGGGCACCCCTCGGCCCAGCATTTT.